These 27 T cell receptor beta chains share one sample of origin, sequenced in a study of blood T cell repertoires in COVID-19 (dated by TCRdb to 2018 to 2021). Library preparation employed the immunoSEQ multiplex PCR assay. The table comes from immuneACCESS by way of TCRdb, which keeps in-frame sequences with V and J called. Part of the clones is missing from these tables; in studies checked, under half for an unresolved V gene and the rest for unknown reasons. The sample data list fewer than 250,000 clones, and 80% to 90% of these were observed just once. The top ten hold about 4.1% of the sample. The source material was peripheral blood. These TCRs come from a man over 45 with acute or convalescent COVID-19.

The chain has TRBV5-1 and TRBJ1-6, with D possibly TRBD1 on 6 matching bases. The CDR3 is 14 amino acids. Germline CDR1 is SGHRS and CDR2 is YFSETQ. The V and J ends lost 5 bases and 14 bases respectively, with 20 bases between them. Here the CDR3 reads CASRTTGDGLSLHF. In nucleotides, the CDR3 is TGCGCCAGCAGGACGACAGGAGACGGGTTATCCCTCCACTTT.

This clone has just one count. The rearrangement uses TRBV27 and TRBJ1-2; tentatively, D is TRBD1 (5 bases). V was cut by 6 bases and J by 6 bases, with 11 bases left in between. The germline V gene encodes CDR1 MNHEY and CDR2 SMNVEV (reference sequence). The CDR3 length is 12 residues. CDR3 amino acids: CASSPAGDGYTF. The CDR3 nucleotides read TGTGCCAGCAGCCCCGCGGGGGATGGCTACACCTTC.

The chain links TRBV19 to TRBJ1-5, with 7 positions matching TRBD1. The length of the CDR3 is 18 residues. The junction had 18 bases not matched to a gene; V was cut back by 10 bases and J by 0 bases. CDR1 LNHDA and CDR2 SQIVND come from the germline V gene (reference sequence). CDR3 nucleotide sequence: TGTGCCATTTCCCCCGGCAGAGGGGGCGGTTATAGCAATCAGCCCCAGCATTTT. Its protein product is CAISPGRGGGYSNQPQHF.

J is TRBJ1-1 and V is TRBV7-9, with 9 bases aligning to TRBD1. J was trimmed by 4 bases and V by 1 base; bases with no gene match: 10. Germline values: CDR1 SEHNR, CDR2 FQNEAQ (reference sequence). The CDR3 extends over 17 amino acids. The DNA for the CDR3 is TGTGCCAGCAGCTTAGGAGCAGGGACAGGGCGAATCACTGAAGCTTTCTTT. Amino acids: CASSLGAGTGRITEAFF.

The chain links TRBV5-4 to TRBJ1-4; 7 bases are shared with TRBD1. Looked up from germline, CDR1 is SGHNT and CDR2 is YYREEE (reference sequence). Germline trimming cut 1 base from V and 3 bases from J; bases unmatched to any gene: 0. The CDR3 contains 14 residues. The CDR3 nucleotides read TGTGCCAGCAGCTTGCAGGGGGCTAATGAAAAACTGTTTTTT. Its translation: CASSLQGANEKLFF.

The chain has TRBV4-2 and TRBJ1-4; TRBD1 is a possible D gene (5 bases). Germline V gene data show CDR1 as LGHNA and CDR2 as YNFKEQ. The germline V and J ends were trimmed by 1 base and 1 base, with 10 bases remaining between them. This CDR3 spans 16 amino acids. DNA of the CDR3: TGTGCCAGCAGCCAAGGGGGAGGGGTAACTAATGAAAAACTGTTTTTT. Translation: CASSQGGGVTNEKLFF.

V is TRBV19 and J is TRBJ1-1; 8 bases line up with TRBD1. The CDR3 totals 16 residues. The trim removed 7 bases at V and 1 base at J, leaving 11 bases unmatched. Germline CDR1 reads LNHDA; CDR2 reads SQIVND (reference sequence). The CDR3: CASTAAGDRGNTEAFF. The DNA of the CDR3 is TGTGCCAGTACCGCCGCAGGTGACAGGGGGAACACTGAAGCTTTCTTT.

The chain uses TRBV7-9 and TRBJ2-5; D possibly corresponds to TRBD2 (6 bases). The V and J ends lost 1 base and 4 bases respectively, with 19 bases between them. The V gene's germline CDR1 is SEHNR and CDR2 FQNEAQ (reference sequence). CDR3 length: 17 residues. The CDR3 protein is CASSLEAGTSLLETQYF. CDR3 bases: TGTGCCAGCAGCTTAGAGGCGGGGACTTCACTTCTAGAGACCCAGTACTTC.

V gene TRBV7-9 combines with J gene TRBJ1-5; D unresolved. Germline-derived CDR1 and CDR2 are SEHNR and FQNEAQ (reference sequence). The CDR3 runs to 14 residues. V dropped 5 bases and J dropped 3 bases, with 11 bases sitting between them. CDR3 region: CASSRTGNNQPQHF. CDR3 coding DNA: TGTGCCAGCAGCCGGACGGGAAACAATCAGCCCCAGCATTTT.

This chain uses TRBV5-1 with TRBJ2-5, with D tentatively TRBD1 (5 bases). Germline CDR1 is SGHRS and CDR2 is YFSETQ. CDR3 length: 16 amino acids. V was pared by 0 bases and J by 5 bases, with 17 bases between. CDR3 loop: CASSLVVRAFGETQYF. CDR3 nucleotides: TGCGCCAGCAGCTTGGTGGTCAGGGCCTTCGGGGAGACCCAGTACTTC.

CDR3 sequence reads: CASSLSNTRFGAHTF. The CDR3 nucleotides are TGTGCCAGCAGTTTATCGAATACGCGCTTCGGTGCTCACACCTTC. V is TRBV27 and J is TRBJ1-2; D unclear. CDR1 MNHEY and CDR2 SMNVEV come from the germline V gene (reference sequence). The germline V and J ends were trimmed by 0 bases and 12 bases, with 20 bases remaining between them. CDR3 size: 15 residues.

This chain links TRBV5-1 with TRBJ1-1; weak D call: TRBD1 (5 bases). This CDR3 is built from 14 residues. The germline gives CDR1 SGHRS, CDR2 YFSETQ. V gave up 4 bases and J gave up 4 bases, with 14 bases separating them. The CDR3 is CASSVVGLGTEAFF. The CDR3 nucleotides are TGCGCCAGCAGCGTCGTGGGGCTGGGCACTGAAGCTTTCTTT.

This chain connects TRBV18 to TRBJ1-3; 7 bases match TRBD1. This CDR3 comprises 17 residues. Germline V gene data show CDR1 as KGHSH and CDR2 as LQKENI. Trimming took 6 bases from V and 0 from J; bases not matched to a gene: 11. DNA of the CDR3: TGTGCCAGCTCCCCTACATTCGGGGACAGCTCTGGAAACACCATATATTTT. Its protein is CASSPTFGDSSGNTIYF.

This clone has only a few counts. V is TRBV7-8 and J is TRBJ1-3; no reliable D call. The CDR3 has 14 residues. The germline V gene encodes CDR1 SGHVS and CDR2 FQNEAQ. V was shortened by 5 bases and J by 0 bases, with 8 bases between the two germline ends. DNA for the CDR3: TGTGCCAGCAGCCCCCTCGTCTCTGGAAACACCATATATTTT. Translation gives CASSPLVSGNTIYF.

The V call is TRBV25-1, the J call TRBJ2-2, with D maybe TRBD2 (5 bases). V was pared by 3 bases and J by 6 bases, with 17 bases between. CDR3 length: 16 amino acids. The V gene's germline CDR1 is MGHDK and CDR2 SYGVNS. CDR3 bases: TGTGCCAGCAGTGACGCCGGGGTTGGGTCCTCCGGGGAGCTGTTTTTT. It translates to CASSDAGVGSSGELFF. The full variable domain, rest sourced from reference TRBV25-1 and TRBJ2-2, is EADIYQTPRYLVIGTGKKITLECSQTMGHDKMYWYQQDPGMELHLIHYSYGVNSTEKGDLSSESTVSRIRTEHFPLTLESARPSHTSQYLCASSDAGVGSSGELFFGEGSRLTVL.

In this sample, this clone turned up a few times. The chain has TRBV4-2 and TRBJ2-1, with a tentative D call TRBD1 (6 bases). The V and J ends lost 4 bases and 4 bases respectively, with 14 bases between them. Germline CDR1 is LGHNA and CDR2 is YNFKEQ. CDR3 length equals 15 residues. Here the CDR3 DNA reads TGTGCCAGCAGCCGATCCGGGACACCTTACAATGAGCAGTTCTTC. Amino acids: CASSRSGTPYNEQFF.

This rearrangement joins TRBV27 to TRBJ2-2; 13 nucleotides align to TRBD2. CDR3 length equals 16 residues. The V gene's germline CDR1 is MNHEY and CDR2 SMNVEV (reference sequence). V shed 3 bases and J 7 bases; nucleotides not matched to a gene: 5. In DNA, the CDR3 is TGTGCCAGCAGTTTGACTAGCGGGGGGCATGGCGGGGAGCTGTTTTTT. Translation gives CASSLTSGGHGGELFF.

The V and J genes are TRBV30 and TRBJ1-6; tentative D call: TRBD1 (5 bases). V lost 4 bases and J lost 0, with 28 bases in between. Germline V lookup: CDR1 GTSNPN, CDR2 SVGIG (reference sequence). The CDR3 length is 21 residues. Here the CDR3 reads CAWTPPLRTFYLSSYNSPLHF. The CDR3 region has the DNA TGTGCCTGGACTCCTCCCCTCCGGACATTTTACCTTAGCTCCTATAATTCACCCCTCCACTTT.

This chain connects TRBV2 to TRBJ1-5; the match to TRBD1 covers 8 bases. The germline CDR1 and CDR2 sequences are SNHLY and FYNNEI. After removal of 6 bases from V and 7 bases from J, the junction contained 8 bases not matched to a gene. This CDR3 region has 14 residues. CDR3 sequence (DNA): TGTGCCAGCAGGGAGACAGGGGTTAGCCAGCCCCAGCATTTT. It translates to CASRETGVSQPQHF.

Worth noting for this clone: The same CDR3 is also encoded by other DNA sequences in this sample. The chain has TRBV6-6 and TRBJ1-3; 7 bases are a match to TRBD1. V shed 5 bases and J 2 bases; nucleotides not matched to a gene: 9. The germline V gene encodes CDR1 MNHNY and CDR2 SVGAGI (reference sequence). The CDR3 loop spans 16 amino acids. CDR3 sequence (DNA): TGTGCCAGCAGTCCGCCTCGACAGGGTGCTGGAAACACCATATATTTT. It codes for CASSPPRQGAGNTIYF.

The V call is TRBV2, the J call TRBJ2-5; 8 nucleotides align to TRBD1. The V segment lost 6 bases and the J segment 3 bases; nucleotides outside the gene matches: 6. Germline V gene data show CDR1 as SNHLY and CDR2 as FYNNEI. The CDR3 length is 14 residues. The CDR3 spells CASRGGTGEETQYF. Here the CDR3 DNA reads TGTGCCAGCAGGGGCGGGACAGGAGAAGAGACCCAGTACTTC.

The chain recombines TRBV11-2 with TRBJ1-6; no definite D call. The CDR3 extends over 12 amino acids. CDR1 and CDR2 from the germline V gene are SGHAT and FQNNGV. Trimming left V 6 bases short and J 9 bases short, with 9 bases between. In nucleotides, the CDR3 is TGTGCCAGCAGATCCCTCCCTTCACCCCTCCACTTT. Protein: CASRSLPSPLHF. The whole variable domain, filled in from reference TRBV11-2 and TRBJ1-6, reads EAGVAQSPRYKIIEKRQSVAFWCNPISGHATLYWYQQILGQGPKLLIQFQNNGVVDDSQLPKDRFSAERLKGVDSTLKIQPAKLEDSAVYLCASRSLPSPLHFGNGTRLTVT.

The J gene is TRBJ2-3, the V gene TRBV11-2; D is unclear. Germline V gene sequence: CDR1 SGHAT, CDR2 FQNNGV. The CDR3 extends over 12 amino acids. The V gene lost 6 bases and the J gene lost 6 bases, with 10 bases spanning the gap. The CDR3 sequence: CASRLIEDTQYF. CDR3 nucleotides: TGTGCCAGCAGACTTATCGAGGATACGCAGTATTTT.

The chain recombines TRBV6-1 with TRBJ1-5, with D perhaps TRBD1 (6 bases). Trimming took off 2 bases at V and 3 bases at J, with 11 bases between the two ends. There are 15 residues in the CDR3. Germline V CDR1 and CDR2: MNHNS, SASEGT. The DNA for the CDR3 is TGTGCCAGCAGTGAAATGACAGGCCTCAATCAGCCCCAGCATTTT. Amino acids: CASSEMTGLNQPQHF.

This clone was detected only once. The chain has TRBV11-3 and TRBJ2-1; 10 positions match TRBD1. Trimming took 5 bases from V and 2 from J; bases not matched to a gene: 3. The CDR3 is 15 residues long. Germline V gene lookup returns CDR1 SGHNT and CDR2 YENEEA. The CDR3 nucleotides are TGTGCCAGCAGCCCGGGACAGGGGACCTACAATGAGCAGTTCTTC. It encodes CASSPGQGTYNEQFF.

In regard to this clone: Within the sample, other DNA sequences also encode this same CDR3. The genes are TRBV2 and TRBJ1-5, with 11 bases aligning to TRBD1. The trim removed 5 bases at V and 4 bases at J, leaving 4 bases unmatched. The V gene's germline CDR1 is SNHLY and CDR2 FYNNEI. This CDR3 has 15 residues. CDR3 nucleotides: TGTGCCAGCAGTTGGGACAGGGGGAAGAATCAGCCCCAGCATTTT. Translating gives CASSWDRGKNQPQHF.

The genes are TRBV5-1 and TRBJ1-3; D ambiguous. The CDR3 extends over 14 amino acids. From germline, CDR1 is SGHRS and CDR2 YFSETQ. Trimming stripped 4 bases from V and 0 bases from J, with 8 bases between. CDR3 protein: CASSERSSGNTIYF. The CDR3 DNA follows: TGCGCCAGCAGCGAGAGGAGCTCTGGAAACACCATATATTTT.